This T cell receptor beta chain was recorded in a study of cytomegalovirus exposure and HLA in healthy donors. This CDR3 contains 11 residues. Trimming cost V 7 bases and J 7 bases, with 13 bases left between them. Germline values: CDR1 SQVTM, CDR2 ANQGSEA. PCR involved 60 Vbeta and 13 Jbeta primers. Clones were sequenced by immunoSEQ multiplex PCR, and TCRdb holds only the in-frame ones, with some missing. The sample has some 150,000 clones, 76% seen once. The source is a young man in good health and CMV-seronegative. Sequencing was carried out using PBMCs. The J gene is TRBJ1-2, the V gene TRBV29-1, with a possible D match to TRBD1 (5 bases). The CDR3 loop reads CSGGTEGGYTF. CDR3 bases: TGCAGCGGGGGGACGGAGGGTGGCTACACCTTC.